These T cell receptor beta chains were read from a single sample in a study of T cell responses to AZD1222 COVID-19 vaccine. Sequencing was performed with immunoSEQ multiplex PCR; in TCRdb, only in-frame clones are kept and a portion is missing. The table has 150,000 to 200,000 clones, about 83% seen once. The material sequenced was peripheral blood, taken 28 days after the second AZD1222 dose. These receptors were obtained from an adult who received the AZD1222 COVID-19 vaccine. CDR3s include the opening cysteine and the closing phenylalanine or tryptophan. D genes are given only for firm matches. Only some rows state a clone size, as once, few, many or a class for expanded clones.

J: TRBJ2-7; D: -; size: many; V: TRBV4-1; DNA: TGCGCCAGCAGCCTCCAGTCAGGGTACGAGCAGTACTTC; CDR3: CASSLQSGYEQYF
J: TRBJ2-7; D: -; size: few; V: TRBV4-3; DNA: TGCGCCAGCAGCCAAGACCACGACTCCTGGAGCTCCTACGAGCAGTACTTC; CDR3: CASSQDHDSWSSYEQYF
J: TRBJ1-5; D: TRBD1; size: -; V: TRBV6-5; DNA: TGTGCCAGCAGTTCTCGGACAGGGGGGGGTCAGCCCCAGCATTTT; CDR3: CASSSRTGGGQPQHF
J: TRBJ2-7; D: -; size: -; V: TRBV12-3/TRBV12-4; DNA: TGTGCCAGCAGTTTCGCCACCTACGAGCAGTACTTC; CDR3: CASSFATYEQYF
J: TRBJ1-1; D: TRBD1; size: -; V: TRBV7-9; DNA: TGTGCCAGCAGCTTAGCAGGGGGCAAAGCTTTGGGCACTGAAGCTTTCTTT; CDR3: CASSLAGGKALGTEAFF
J: TRBJ1-4; D: -; size: -; V: TRBV10-3; DNA: TGTGCCATCAGTGAATCCGGGACCTTCAATGAAAAACTGTTTTTT; CDR3: CAISESGTFNEKLFF
J: TRBJ2-7; D: -; size: -; V: TRBV4-2; DNA: TGTGCCAGCAGCCCTAGGATGCCTTTTAGACAGAACTCCTACGAGCAGTACTTC; CDR3: CASSPRMPFRQNSYEQYF
J: TRBJ2-7; D: -; size: -; V: TRBV5-4; DNA: TGTGCCAGCAGCTTTAGTAAGGGAATCTACGAGCAGTACTTC; CDR3: CASSFSKGIYEQYF
J: TRBJ1-1; D: -; size: -; V: TRBV6-1; DNA: TGTGCCAGCAGTGAAACAGGAGGGGACACTGAAGCTTTCTTT; CDR3: CASSETGGDTEAFF
J: TRBJ2-3; D: TRBD2; size: -; V: TRBV14; DNA: TGTGCCAGCAGCCACGGGGGGGGACTCCTCACAGATACGCAGTATTTT; CDR3: CASSHGGGLLTDTQYF
J: TRBJ1-4; D: TRBD1; size: -; V: TRBV3-1/TRBV3-2; DNA: TGTGCCAGCAGCCAACCCCGAGGGGGGACAGAGTATGAAAAACTGTTTTTT; CDR3: CASSQPRGGTEYEKLFF
J: TRBJ1-5; D: -; size: -; V: TRBV5-1; DNA: TGCGCCAGCAGCTTGGGTGCCCTCGATGGTAGAGAGCCCCAGCATTTT; CDR3: CASSLGALDGREPQHF
J: TRBJ2-7; D: TRBD1; size: -; V: TRBV15; DNA: TGTGCCACCAGCAGAGGGGGACAGGGCGAATACGAGCAGTACTTC; CDR3: CATSRGGQGEYEQYF
J: TRBJ1-4; D: -; size: -; V: TRBV5-4; DNA: TGTGCCAGCAGGTTTCAGGGTGGGGAAAAACTGTTTTTT; CDR3: CASRFQGGEKLFF
J: TRBJ2-5; D: -; size: -; V: TRBV28; DNA: TGTGCCAGCAGTTACGTCGAGCAGACCCAGTACTTC; CDR3: CASSYVEQTQYF
J: TRBJ1-2; D: TRBD1; size: once; V: TRBV6-5; DNA: TGTGCCAGCAGCCCAGGACAGGGGGTCTATGGCTACACCTTC; CDR3: CASSPGQGVYGYTF
J: TRBJ2-1; D: -; size: -; V: TRBV7-9; DNA: TGTTCTCTGGGTGAGCAGTTCTTC; CDR3: CSLGEQFF
J: TRBJ1-1; D: -; size: -; V: TRBV27; DNA: TGTGCCAGCAGTTTGCTTTATACCATGAACACTGAAGCTTTCTTT; CDR3: CASSLLYTMNTEAFF
J: TRBJ2-7; D: TRBD1; size: -; V: TRBV18; DNA: TGTGCCAGCTCACCGGACAGGGCCAACGAGCAGTACTTC; CDR3: CASSPDRANEQYF
J: TRBJ2-5; D: -; size: -; V: TRBV3-1/TRBV3-2; DNA: TGTGCCAGCAGCCAAAGCGGAGAGACCCAGTACTTC; CDR3: CASSQSGETQYF
J: TRBJ2-7; D: -; size: -; V: TRBV29-1; DNA: TGCAGCGTTGAAGATCGGGGCAGGGCGTACGAGCAGTACTTC; CDR3: CSVEDRGRAYEQYF